Presented here are 26 T cell receptor beta chains from one specimen sequenced in a study of shared clonotypes between healthy human individuals. Some clones are missing from TCRdb's copy, which holds only in-frame ones; the method was immunoSEQ multiplex PCR. Of 2,100,000 or so clones listed, about 94% are singletons. The sequenced material came from naive CD4+ T cells sorted from blood. Stated subset: CD45RA+ positively selected. The receptor set was obtained from a man aged 18 to 29 in good health.

The CDR3 sequence is CASSPGQGRYGYTF. The CDR3 DNA follows: TGCGCCAGCAGCCCCGGCCAGGGCCGCTATGGCTACACCTTC. The V gene is TRBV4-3, the J gene TRBJ1-2; perhaps TRBD1 as D (5 bases). V lost 4 bases and J lost 4, with 13 bases in between. The CDR3 consists of 14 residues. Germline-derived CDR1 and CDR2 are LGHNA and YSLEER.

The chain is built from TRBV28 and TRBJ1-5; D ambiguous. The CDR3 loop spans 15 amino acids. Germline loops: CDR1 MDHEN, CDR2 SYDVKM. Trimming pared 4 bases from V and 2 bases from J, leaving 12 bases between. The CDR3 loop is CASSSSGRGNQPQHF. The DNA for the CDR3 is TGTGCCAGCAGTTCGTCTGGACGAGGCAATCAGCCCCAGCATTTT.

The CDR3 loop is CASSFARSSRGLQGNTIYF. DNA of the CDR3: TGTGCCAGCAGTTTTGCCAGGTCTTCCAGGGGGCTGCAAGGAAACACCATATATTTT. This chain uses TRBV28 with TRBJ1-3; the match to TRBD1 covers 8 bases. The germline gives CDR1 MDHEN, CDR2 SYDVKM. V shed 3 bases and J 4 bases; nucleotides not matched to a gene: 17. CDR3 length: 19 amino acids. Based on the CDR3 plus reference TRBV28 and TRBJ1-3, the full variable domain is DVKVTQSSRYLVKRTGEKVFLECVQDMDHENMFWYRQDPGLGLRLIYFSYDVKMKEKGDIPEGYSVSREKKERFSLILESASTNQTSMYLCASSFARSSRGLQGNTIYFGEGSWLTVV.

The chain couples TRBV29-1 to TRBJ2-5; D unclear. This CDR3 is built from 11 residues. CDR1 SQVTM and CDR2 ANQGSEA come from the germline V gene. Trimming stripped 4 bases from V and 5 bases from J, with 8 bases between. The CDR3 reads CSVAPRETQYF. In DNA form, the CDR3 reads TGCAGCGTTGCCCCCCGCGAGACCCAGTACTTC.

The gene calls are TRBV10-2 and TRBJ2-7; 8 positions agree with TRBD1. J lost 2 bases, V lost 6 bases, and 6 bases had no gene match. Germline loops: CDR1 WSHSY, CDR2 SAAADI. This CDR3 comprises 14 residues. The CDR3 reads CASSPPTGAYEQYF. CDR3 DNA sequence: TGCGCCAGCAGCCCGCCGACAGGGGCCTACGAGCAGTACTTC.

The genes are TRBV6-1 and TRBJ1-3; the D is unclear. CDR3 size: 16 residues. CDR1 MNHNS and CDR2 SASEGT come from the germline V gene. Trimming cost V 4 bases and J 0 bases, with 13 bases left between them. Here the CDR3 DNA reads TGTGCCAGCAGTGTGACCGACTCGGCCTCTGGAAACACCATATATTTT. It is translated as CASSVTDSASGNTIYF.

The gene calls are TRBV10-2 and TRBJ1-5; TRBD1 agrees at 9 bases. The CDR3 loop spans 15 amino acids. From germline, CDR1 is WSHSY and CDR2 SAAADI. With 6 bases clipped from V and 2 bases from J, the junction kept 5 bases outside the gene matches. The CDR3 nucleotides read TGCGCCAGCAGCGGACAGGGGCATGGCAATCAGCCCCAGCATTTT. As protein: CASSGQGHGNQPQHF.

The CDR3, as DNA: TGTGCCAGTAGTATCCAGGGTACTGGGGCCAACGTCCTGACTTTC. It yields the protein CASSIQGTGANVLTF. The rearrangement links TRBV19 to TRBJ2-6; a weak D match, TRBD1 (5 bases). The CDR3 extends over 15 amino acids. V was cut by 3 bases and J by 2 bases, with 8 bases left in between. Germline lookup yields CDR1 LNHDA and CDR2 SQIVND (reference sequence).

This clone appeared once. The chain carries TRBV5-1 and TRBJ1-4, with D possibly TRBD1 on 6 matching bases. The CDR3 runs to 13 residues. Germline V gene data show CDR1 as SGHRS and CDR2 as YFSETQ. The ends were cut back, 0 bases at V and 12 bases at J, with 12 bases in the middle. For the CDR3, the DNA is TGCGCCAGCAGCTTGGCCCAGACAGGCGAACTGTTTTTT. Its protein is CASSLAQTGELFF.

V and J are TRBV19 and TRBJ1-3; D may be TRBD1 (6 bases). The CDR3 length is 16 residues. The V end was cut by 5 bases, the J end by 0 bases, with 14 bases between. Per the germline V gene, CDR1 is LNHDA and CDR2 is SQIVND (reference sequence). CDR3 residues: CASSANTGSSGNTIYF. CDR3 DNA sequence: TGTGCCAGTAGTGCAAACACAGGGTCCTCTGGAAACACCATATATTTT.

The V and J genes are TRBV6-5 and TRBJ2-1; possibly TRBD1 for D (6 bases). The V gene's germline CDR1 is MNHEY and CDR2 SVGAGI. CDR3 length: 15 amino acids. V lost 4 bases to trimming and J lost 1 base, with 11 bases between them. The CDR3, as DNA: TGTGCCAGCAGTTCACAGGGCGCTTCCTACAATGAGCAGTTCTTC. Its protein is CASSSQGASYNEQFF.

This chain connects TRBV5-1 to TRBJ2-7; D gene unclear. The germline V gene has CDR1 SGHRS and CDR2 YFSETQ. The CDR3 is 12 residues long. V gave up 4 bases and J gave up 6 bases, with 11 bases separating them. The CDR3 coding sequence is TGCGCCAGCAGCCCGCTTTCGGGCGAGCAGTACTTC. Residues: CASSPLSGEQYF.

Only one count was recorded for this clone. The chain links TRBV5-1 to TRBJ2-7, with 9 bases matching TRBD1. V dropped 4 bases and J dropped 7; count of bases not matched to a gene: 6. The CDR3 is made up of 13 amino acids. CDR1 SGHRS and CDR2 YFSETQ come from the germline V gene. CDR3 nucleotide sequence: TGCGCCAGCAGCGCCGGGACAGGGAAGGAGCAGTACTTC. Its translation: CASSAGTGKEQYF.

The chain recombines TRBV5-1 with TRBJ1-4, with 8 bases lining up with TRBD1. V lost 4 bases to trimming and J lost 2 bases; unmatched junction nucleotides: 1. The length of the CDR3 is 14 residues. In germline, CDR1 is SGHRS, CDR2 YFSETQ. The CDR3 coding sequence is TGCGCCAGCAGCGCAGGGGGCACTAATGAAAAACTGTTTTTT. It encodes CASSAGGTNEKLFF.

V usage is TRBV11-2 and J usage is TRBJ2-7, with no clear D. CDR3 length equals 15 residues. Per germline, CDR1 SGHAT and CDR2 FQNNGV. With 0 bases removed from V and 3 bases from J, the gap between germline ends came to 12 bases. The CDR3 DNA is TGTGCCAGCAGCTTAGACCCGAGGTTATACTACGAGCAGTACTTC. It yields the protein CASSLDPRLYYEQYF.

The chain couples TRBV6-5 to TRBJ1-2; the D gene is possibly TRBD1 (6 bases). Looked up from germline, CDR1 is MNHEY and CDR2 is SVGAGI. Trimming removed 5 bases from V and 4 bases from J, with 14 bases in between. The CDR3 is 14 residues long. The CDR3 sequence is CASSPSGDFYGYTF. The CDR3 coding sequence is TGTGCCAGCAGTCCCTCAGGGGACTTCTATGGCTACACCTTC.

In the case of this clone: The sample contains more than one DNA sequence encoding this CDR3. The gene calls are TRBV10-2 and TRBJ2-5; D is uncertain. V gave up 3 bases and J gave up 3 bases, with 5 bases separating them. The CDR3 runs to 12 residues. CDR1 and CDR2 (germline): WSHSY, SAAADI. The CDR3 protein is CASSEQKETQYF. CDR3 DNA: TGCGCCAGCAGTGAACAGAAAGAGACCCAGTACTTC.

The chain has TRBV11-2 and TRBJ2-7; 8 bases map to TRBD1. This CDR3 is built from 16 residues. Unmatched junction bases numbered 11, after V lost 5 bases and J lost 2 bases. Germline CDR1 SGHAT, CDR2 FQNNGV. CDR3 region: CASSPIGQGIAYEQYF. CDR3 coding DNA: TGTGCCAGCAGCCCGATTGGACAGGGAATTGCCTACGAGCAGTACTTC.

The chain employs TRBV6-6 and TRBJ1-4, with 7 bases that match TRBD1. Germline V lookup: CDR1 MNHNY, CDR2 SVGAGI (reference sequence). V gave up 5 bases and J gave up 5 bases; unmatched junction bases: 8. The CDR3 length is 15 residues. CDR3 coding DNA: TGTGCCAGCAGTAGACAGGGTCCCCCAAATGAAAAACTGTTTTTT. Its translation is CASSRQGPPNEKLFF.

CDR3 sequence reads: CASSLVNSYEQYF. CDR3 bases: TGTGCCAGCAGCTTGGTAAACTCCTACGAGCAGTACTTC. This chain uses TRBV7-9 with TRBJ2-7, with no clear D. Germline V lookup: CDR1 SEHNR, CDR2 FQNEAQ (reference sequence). The CDR3 spans 13 residues. The germline V and J ends were trimmed by 3 bases and 0 bases, with 6 bases remaining between them.

J is TRBJ2-3 and V is TRBV9, with D tentatively TRBD2 (6 bases). The CDR3 sequence is 14 residues long. The V gene's germline CDR1 is SGDLS and CDR2 YYNGEE. V dropped 2 bases and J dropped 2 bases, with 9 bases sitting between them. Here the CDR3 reads CASSVTGLTDTQYF. The CDR3 DNA sequence: TGTGCCAGCAGCGTTACGGGACTCACAGATACGCAGTATTTT.

V is TRBV11-1 and J is TRBJ2-1; 9 bases match TRBD1. V gave up 4 bases and J gave up 3 bases; unmatched junction bases: 4. The CDR3 is 15 residues long. Per germline, CDR1 SGHAT and CDR2 FQDESV (reference sequence). The CDR3 bases are TGTGCCAGCAGCTCCCGGGGACAGGGCTACAATGAGCAGTTCTTC. Its protein is CASSSRGQGYNEQFF. Based on the CDR3 plus reference TRBV11-1 and TRBJ2-1, the full variable domain is EAEVAQSPRYKITEKSQAVAFWCDPISGHATLYWYRQILGQGPELLVQFQDESVVDDSQLPKDRFSAERLKGVDSTLKIQPAELGDSAMYLCASSSRGQGYNEQFFGPGTRLTVL.

This sequence joins TRBV27 and TRBJ2-7, with TRBD1 matching 10 bases. Germline trimming cut 6 bases from V and 2 bases from J; bases unmatched to any gene: 1. This CDR3 spans 13 amino acids. Per the germline V gene, CDR1 is MNHEY and CDR2 is SMNVEV (reference sequence). CDR3 residues: CASRGTGAYEQYF. CDR3 nucleotides: TGTGCCAGCAGGGGGACAGGGGCCTACGAGCAGTACTTC.

The chain links TRBV7-8 to TRBJ1-2; 10 bases are shared with TRBD1. Trimming took 0 bases from V and 1 from J; bases not matched to a gene: 2. The CDR3 runs 16 residues. The germline CDR1 and CDR2 sequences are SGHVS and FQNEAQ. In nucleotides, the CDR3 is TGTGCCAGCAGCTTAGCGTGGACAGGGGGTAACTATGGCTACACCTTC. Its protein is CASSLAWTGGNYGYTF.

Comment on this clone: Other DNA sequences in the same sample also yield this CDR3. The chain is built from TRBV18 and TRBJ1-3; D might be TRBD1 (5 bases). The CDR3 extends over 16 amino acids. V lost 3 bases, J lost 0 bases, and 12 bases lay in between. Germline CDR1 is KGHSH and CDR2 is LQKENI. The CDR3 DNA follows: TGTGCCAGCTCACCCGGGACGGCCTCCTCTGGAAACACCATATATTTT. This sequence encodes CASSPGTASSGNTIYF.

The genes are TRBV29-1 and TRBJ2-7, with a possible D match to TRBD2 (5 bases). CDR3 length: 12 amino acids. Trimming cost V 8 bases and J 0 bases, with 11 bases left between them. Germline loops: CDR1 SQVTM, CDR2 ANQGSEA. CDR3 sequence: CSIFTSSYEQYF. CDR3 nucleotide sequence: TGCAGCATCTTTACTAGCTCCTACGAGCAGTACTTC.